The 32 T cell receptor beta chains reported below all come from one sample, sequenced in a study of OX40 agonist ivuxolimab in advanced cancers. The method was immunoSEQ multiplex PCR; TCRdb's version includes in-frame clones alone and lacks a portion of them. This table holds tens of thousands of clones, 84% found once. The sample was CD4+ or CD8+ T cells sorted from blood, taken in a trial of the OX40 agonist ivuxolimab. These receptor sequences come from an adult with an advanced solid tumor such as melanoma, head and neck, liver or kidney cancer.

V gene TRBV2 combines with J gene TRBJ2-3; D assignment may be TRBD1 or TRBD2 (6 bases each). With 3 bases removed from V and 5 bases from J, the gap between germline ends came to 15 bases. Germline lookup yields CDR1 SNHLY and CDR2 FYNNEI. This CDR3 has 15 amino acids. The CDR3 sequence: CASSEPKGEEDTQYF. CDR3 bases: TGTGCCAGCAGTGAGCCCAAGGGGGAGGAAGATACGCAGTATTTT.

The chain recombines TRBV2 with TRBJ2-7; D tentatively fits TRBD1 or TRBD2 (5 bases each). Trimming pared 6 bases from V and 1 base from J, leaving 10 bases between. Germline CDR1 is SNHLY and CDR2 is FYNNEI. The CDR3 length is 13 residues. The CDR3 reads CASRGDGSYEQYF. CDR3 bases: TGTGCCAGCAGGGGGGACGGATCCTACGAGCAGTACTTC.

The chain is built from TRBV5-1 and TRBJ1-2, with D unresolved. From germline, CDR1 is SGHRS and CDR2 YFSETQ. With 0 bases removed from V and 7 bases from J, the gap between germline ends came to 10 bases. The CDR3 has 13 amino acids. CDR3 protein: CASSLAGSGGYTF. Written as DNA, the CDR3 is TGCGCCAGCAGCTTGGCGGGGAGCGGTGGCTACACCTTC.

The rearrangement uses TRBV6-6 and TRBJ1-2, with 9 bases aligning to TRBD1. The CDR3 loop spans 16 amino acids. CDR1 is MNHNY, CDR2 SVGAGI, per germline (reference sequence). The V and J ends lost 7 bases and 3 bases, in that order; junction bases with no gene match: 12. The CDR3 region has the DNA TGTGCCAGCAACCCCGGGCCCGGGACAGGGTACTATGGCTACACCTTC. Its translation: CASNPGPGTGYYGYTF.

This sequence joins TRBV7-6 and TRBJ1-5, with TRBD1 matching 9 bases. CDR1 is SGHVS and CDR2 is FNYEAQ in the germline V gene. The J segment lost 6 bases and the V segment lost 1 base, leaving 13 bases of the junction unmatched. The CDR3 extends over 18 amino acids. The CDR3 region is CASSLEKQGAGGCQPQHF. CDR3 sequence (DNA): TGTGCCAGCAGCTTAGAGAAACAGGGGGCAGGGGGTTGTCAGCCCCAGCATTTT. Drawing the rest from reference TRBV7-6 and TRBJ1-5, the complete variable domain is GAGVSQSPRYKVTKRGQDVALRCDPISGHVSLYWYRQALGQGPEFLTYFNYEAQQDKSGLPNDRFSAERPEGSISTLTIQRTEQRDSAMYRCASSLEKQGAGGCQPQHFGDGTRLSIL.

The CDR3, as DNA: TGTGCCAGCACCGTAGGGCCAGCTTATAGCAATCAGCCCCAGCATTTT. It is translated as CASTVGPAYSNQPQHF. This chain connects TRBV6-6 to TRBJ1-5; D unresolved. Germline lookup yields CDR1 MNHNY and CDR2 SVGAGI (reference sequence). This CDR3 contains 16 residues. The germline V and J ends were trimmed by 7 bases and 0 bases, with 16 bases remaining between them.

The V call is TRBV4-2, the J call TRBJ1-5, with D hard to call. CDR1 and CDR2 from the germline V gene are LGHNA and YNFKEQ. V lost 0 bases, J lost 9 bases, and 9 bases lay in between. The CDR3 runs 13 residues. The CDR3 spells CASSQDRVRPQHF. In nucleotides, the CDR3 is TGTGCCAGCAGCCAAGATAGAGTAAGGCCCCAGCATTTT.

The chain links TRBV10-1 to TRBJ2-1; 8 bases are a match to TRBD2. Germline values: CDR1 WNHNN, CDR2 SYGVQD (reference sequence). This CDR3 contains 15 residues. Unmatched junction bases numbered 5, after V lost 4 bases and J lost 3 bases. CDR3 sequence: CASSGEAGDYNEQFF. In nucleotides, the CDR3 is TGCGCCAGCAGTGGGGAAGCGGGAGACTACAATGAGCAGTTCTTC.

This chain connects TRBV28 to TRBJ1-6, with 7 bases that match TRBD1. This CDR3 has 13 amino acids. Germline lookup yields CDR1 MDHEN and CDR2 SYDVKM. The V gene end was trimmed by 5 bases and the J gene end by 10 bases; junction bases not matched to a gene: 5. CDR3 protein: CASSPTGNSPLHF. As DNA, the CDR3 is TGTGCCAGCAGTCCGACAGGGAACTCACCCCTCCACTTT.

The rearrangement uses TRBV27 and TRBJ1-4, with D hard to call. Germline V gene lookup returns CDR1 MNHEY and CDR2 SMNVEV (reference sequence). Trimming stripped 5 bases from V and 3 bases from J, with 10 bases between. This CDR3 is 14 amino acids long. DNA for the CDR3: TGTGCCAGCAGTCCCAGATCTTCTAATGAAAAACTGTTTTTT. It is translated as CASSPRSSNEKLFF.

V gene TRBV5-1 combines with J gene TRBJ2-3; D is undetermined. Germline V lookup: CDR1 SGHRS, CDR2 YFSETQ. The CDR3 runs to 14 residues. V lost 2 bases and J 6 bases, leaving 13 bases between the germline ends. For the CDR3, the DNA is TGCGCCAGCAGCTTCTCGGGCGTCCCCGATACGCAGTATTTT. This codes for CASSFSGVPDTQYF. The variable domain in full, with the rest retrieved from reference TRBV5-1 and TRBJ2-3, is KAGVTQTPRYLIKTRGQQVTLSCSPISGHRSVSWYQQTPGQGLQFLFEYFSETQRNKGNFPGRFSGRQFSNSRSEMNVSTLELGDSALYLCASSFSGVPDTQYFGPGTRLTVL.

This clone has just one count. The chain links TRBV5-1 to TRBJ1-3; D ambiguous. The CDR3 covers 17 residues. In germline, CDR1 is SGHRS, CDR2 YFSETQ. The V and J ends lost 0 bases and 0 bases respectively, with 13 bases between them. CDR3 loop: CASSLGPRAASGNTIYF. The DNA for the CDR3 is TGCGCCAGCAGCTTGGGGCCGCGGGCCGCCTCTGGAAACACCATATATTTT.

The chain employs TRBV7-9 and TRBJ2-5; D assignment may be TRBD1 or TRBD2 (5 bases each). CDR1 and CDR2 from the germline V gene are SEHNR and FQNEAQ (reference sequence). The CDR3 totals 14 residues. The germline V and J ends were trimmed by 11 bases and 5 bases, with 21 bases remaining between them. CDR3 protein: CAGKGNRPSETQYF. The CDR3 DNA reads TGTGCCGGAAAGGGGAATAGGCCTAGCGAGACCCAGTACTTC.

This clone appeared a single time. This chain connects TRBV9 to TRBJ2-3; tentatively, D is TRBD1 (7 bases). The germline V gene encodes CDR1 SGDLS and CDR2 YYNGEE. V gave up 4 bases and J gave up 6 bases, with 12 bases separating them. This CDR3 contains 13 residues. The CDR3 DNA is TGTGCCAGCAGCCAGGGGGGAGAGGATACGCAGTATTTT. Its protein product is CASSQGGEDTQYF.

Comment on this clone: The same CDR3 arises from other DNA sequences in this sample as well. The V call is TRBV6-1, the J call TRBJ1-2, with a possible D match to TRBD1 (5 bases). The germline V and J ends were trimmed by 5 bases and 3 bases, with 16 bases remaining between them. The CDR3 has 15 amino acids. The V gene's germline CDR1 is MNHNS and CDR2 SASEGT. CDR3 coding DNA: TGTGCCAGCAGTCCGAGGAGGGACGTGGACTATGGCTACACCTTC. Amino acid sequence: CASSPRRDVDYGYTF.

This sequence joins TRBV2 and TRBJ2-5, with 10 bases that match TRBD1. With V trimmed by 7 bases and J by 4 bases, 9 bases remained unmatched. This CDR3 is 15 amino acids long. Germline CDR1 reads SNHLY; CDR2 reads FYNNEI. Here the CDR3 reads CASTGQGGRRETQYF. CDR3 DNA sequence: TGTGCCAGCACCGGACAGGGGGGGCGTCGAGAGACCCAGTACTTC.

The V gene is TRBV6-1, the J gene TRBJ1-3; D ambiguous. Per the germline V gene, CDR1 is MNHNS and CDR2 is SASEGT. CDR3 length: 16 residues. The V end lost 2 bases, the J end lost 2 bases, and 13 bases lay between the germline ends. The CDR3 protein is CASSEYGSGTGNTIYF. CDR3 nucleotide sequence: TGTGCCAGCAGTGAATACGGTTCGGGAACTGGAAACACCATATATTTT.

The genes are TRBV7-2 and TRBJ1-6; the match to TRBD1 covers 8 bases. Trimming removed 0 bases from V and 10 bases from J; junction bases left unmatched: 8. CDR1 and CDR2 (germline): SGHTA, FQGNSA. The CDR3 totals 16 residues. In DNA form, the CDR3 reads TGTGCCAGCAGCTTAGCGCCGGCCAGGGGGCGGTCACCCCTCCACTTT. Translation gives CASSLAPARGRSPLHF. Looking up the rest from reference TRBV7-2 and TRBJ1-6 gives the full variable domain: GAGVSQSPSNKVTEKGKDVELRCDPISGHTALYWYRQSLGQGLEFLIYFQGNSAPDKSGLPSDRFSAERTGGSVSTLTIQRTQQEDSAVYLCASSLAPARGRSPLHFGNGTRLTVT.

V and J are TRBV11-2 and TRBJ1-5; possibly TRBD1 for D (6 bases). The germline CDR1 and CDR2 sequences are SGHAT and FQNNGV. This CDR3 has 16 residues. Between the trimmed V and J ends, which lost 5 bases and 5 bases, there was a span of 19 bases. CDR3 nucleotides: TGTGCCAGCAGCCCAAGTCCAGGGGACCTCTATCAGCCCCAGCATTTT. It codes for CASSPSPGDLYQPQHF.

This clone was recorded once. The chain has TRBV5-6 and TRBJ2-5, with 9 bases that match TRBD2. Trimming cost V 3 bases and J 9 bases; bases outside gene matches: 15. The length of the CDR3 is 16 residues. Germline V lookup: CDR1 SGHDT, CDR2 YYEEEE. The CDR3 sequence is CASSSGLAIMGIPQYF. CDR3 DNA sequence: TGTGCCAGCAGCTCGGGACTAGCAATTATGGGAATTCCCCAGTACTTC. Based on the CDR3 plus reference TRBV5-6 and TRBJ2-5, the full variable domain is DAGVTQSPTHLIKTRGQQVTLRCSPKSGHDTVSWYQQALGQGPQFIFQYYEEEERQRGNFPDRFSGHQFPNYSSELNVNALLLGDSALYLCASSSGLAIMGIPQYFGPGTRLLVL.

The V gene is TRBV5-4, the J gene TRBJ2-2; TRBD1 aligns across 7 bases. The CDR3 spans 17 residues. V gave up 0 bases and J gave up 6 bases; unmatched junction bases: 11. CDR1 is SGHNT and CDR2 is YYREEE in the germline V gene (reference sequence). The CDR3 reads CASSLGPQGVNAGELFF. The CDR3 DNA sequence: TGTGCCAGCAGCTTGGGTCCCCAGGGGGTAAACGCCGGGGAGCTGTTTTTT.

This clone was picked up a small number of times. This rearrangement joins TRBV4-1 to TRBJ1-5, with 9 bases identical to TRBD1. The junction had 10 bases not matched to a gene; V was cut back by 6 bases and J by 4 bases. This CDR3 contains 16 residues. Per germline, CDR1 MGHRA and CDR2 YSYEKL. The CDR3 DNA reads TGCGCCAGCAGGCGCACCATTGGGACAGGGAATCAGCCCCAGCATTTT. It yields the protein CASRRTIGTGNQPQHF.

This clone appeared a few times. The J gene is TRBJ1-4, the V gene TRBV7-9, with D possibly being TRBD1 (5 bases). V was shortened by 3 bases and J by 4 bases, with 6 bases between the two germline ends. Germline loops: CDR1 SEHNR, CDR2 FQNEAQ (reference sequence). CDR3 size: 13 residues. Here the CDR3 reads CASSFQGNEKLFF. In nucleotides, the CDR3 is TGTGCCAGCAGCTTCCAGGGTAATGAAAAACTGTTTTTT. The whole variable domain, filled in from reference TRBV7-9 and TRBJ1-4, reads DTGVSQNPRHKITKRGQNVTFRCDPISEHNRLYWYRQTLGQGPEFLTYFQNEAQLEKSRLLSDRFSAERPKGSFSTLEIQRTEQGDSAMYLCASSFQGNEKLFFGSGTQLSVL.

J is TRBJ1-6 and V is TRBV30, with D possibly TRBD1 on 5 matching bases. This CDR3 spans 13 amino acids. The V end lost 4 bases, the J end lost 2 bases, and 6 bases lay between the germline ends. Germline V gene data show CDR1 as GTSNPN and CDR2 as SVGIG (reference sequence). DNA of the CDR3: TGTGCCTGGAAGACAGCCTATAATTCACCCCTCCACTTT. It translates to CAWKTAYNSPLHF.

This clone turned up a few times. This chain joins TRBV5-6 and TRBJ2-7; 9 bases are a match to TRBD1. The CDR3 covers 16 residues. The V gene end was trimmed by 4 bases and the J gene end by 2 bases; junction bases not matched to a gene: 10. Germline lookup yields CDR1 SGHDT and CDR2 YYEEEE. The CDR3 protein is CASSPLLGQGAYEQYF. Written as DNA, the CDR3 is TGTGCCAGCAGCCCCCTCCTGGGACAGGGAGCCTACGAGCAGTACTTC. Combining the CDR3 with reference TRBV5-6 and TRBJ2-7 gives the whole variable domain DAGVTQSPTHLIKTRGQQVTLRCSPKSGHDTVSWYQQALGQGPQFIFQYYEEEERQRGNFPDRFSGHQFPNYSSELNVNALLLGDSALYLCASSPLLGQGAYEQYFGPGTRLTVT.

As regards this clone: Other DNA sequences in the sample encode the same CDR3. The CDR3 protein is CASSPGTGNTEAFF. Here the CDR3 DNA reads TGTGCCAGCTCACCGGGAACAGGGAACACTGAAGCTTTCTTT. This chain links TRBV18 with TRBJ1-1, with a possible D match to TRBD1 (5 bases). Germline assignment: CDR1 KGHSH and CDR2 LQKENI. The length of the CDR3 is 14 residues. Trimming stripped 3 bases from V and 1 base from J, with 9 bases between.

V is TRBV18 and J is TRBJ1-2; the D gene is possibly TRBD1 (5 bases). The V end was cut by 6 bases, the J end by 0 bases, with 20 bases between. There are 17 residues in the CDR3. CDR1 KGHSH and CDR2 LQKENI come from the germline V gene. CDR3 loop: CASSKTRDAASNYGYTF. The CDR3 coding sequence is TGTGCCAGCTCGAAAACCCGGGACGCCGCCTCTAACTATGGCTACACCTTC.

J is TRBJ2-3 and V is TRBV27; TRBD1 agrees at 8 bases. The CDR3 extends over 14 amino acids. From germline, CDR1 is MNHEY and CDR2 SMNVEV (reference sequence). V was pared by 0 bases and J by 5 bases, with 1 base of the junction left unmatched. CDR3 DNA: TGTGCCAGCAGTTTATCCGACAGGGGAGATACGCAGTATTTT. As protein: CASSLSDRGDTQYF.

In its sample, this clone was seen once. The CDR3 carries no conserved terminal phenylalanine or tryptophan, so it likely arises from a read error. V usage is TRBV30 and J usage is TRBJ1-6; 10 positions agree with TRBD1. There are 18 residues in the CDR3. Germline V gives CDR1 GTSNPN, CDR2 SVGIG (reference sequence). The ends lost 8 bases at V and 6 bases at J; junction bases unmatched: 19. The chain's CDR3 is CAGEILPGQGSGNSPLHL. The DNA of the CDR3 is TGTGCCGGAGAGATTCTCCCGGGACAGGGGTCGGGTAATTCACCCCTCCACCTT.

The V call is TRBV4-3, the J call TRBJ2-1; the D is unclear. The germline V gene encodes CDR1 LGHNA and CDR2 YSLEER. This CDR3 has 13 amino acids. The V and J ends lost 1 base and 9 bases respectively, with 10 bases between them. The CDR3 spells CASSQGVLSEQFF. CDR3 bases: TGCGCCAGCAGCCAAGGGGTGTTAAGTGAGCAGTTCTTC.

This rearrangement joins TRBV2 to TRBJ2-3; 8 bases match TRBD1. Trimming at V came to 6 bases and at J to 6 bases, leaving 5 bases not matched to a gene. The germline V gene has CDR1 SNHLY and CDR2 FYNNEI. The CDR3 loop spans 13 amino acids. The chain's CDR3 is CASSRQGTDTQYF. CDR3 DNA: TGTGCCAGCAGCCGACAGGGGACCGATACGCAGTATTTT.

The chain links TRBV6-5 to TRBJ1-5; 9 bases line up with TRBD1. Germline assignment: CDR1 MNHEY and CDR2 SVGAGI. With V trimmed by 6 bases and J by 7 bases, 7 bases remained unmatched. The CDR3 totals 14 residues. CDR3 sequence: CASSLRQGGQPQHF. The CDR3 nucleotides read TGTGCCAGCAGCCTGAGACAGGGGGGCCAGCCCCAGCATTTT.